This TCR beta chain was sequenced in a study of T cells in Graves' hyperthyroidism and ophthalmopathy. RNA transcripts were the template for amplifying TCR beta CDR3 regions. During a first-round RT-PCR of the TCR CDR3, the HTBI primer set was used. Each CDR3 protein gets one entry after TCRdb re-called the multiplex PCR reads with MiXCR. The sample records 270,000 or so distinct CDR3 sequences, around 25% being singletons. The germline CDR1 and CDR2 sequences are LNHDA and SQIVND (reference sequence). V was trimmed by 5 bases and J by 10 bases, leaving 14 bases between them. The CDR3 totals 12 residues. This clonotype was observed many times.

The rearrangement joins TRBV19 to TRBJ1-2; no clear D gene. This clonotype was obtained from a man in his forties with Graves' hyperthyroidism that later progressed to Graves' ophthalmopathy. Sequencing was done on a sample of blood. DNA of the CDR3: TGTGCCAGTAGTTCGGGCGCTCTTTACTACACCTTC. Translation gives CASSSGALYYTF.